The text below deals with one T cell receptor (beta chain). The sample originates from a study of blood T cell repertoires in COVID-19. Across the whole study: Acute-phase and convalescent COVID-19 samples originated in the United States, Italy and Spain. T cells, B-cell-depleted T cells, or PBMCs provided the cDNA or gDNA that served as material.

Original analysis: For nucleated cells, counts were estimated from reference gene primer amplification. This table comes from immunoSEQ multiplex PCR, and its TCRdb copy is limited to in-frame clones, with some not included. Clonal size and the V and J genes are those of that table, whereas D and trimming came from the DNA. The top ten clones hold around 0.89% of a sample with around 240,000 clones, roughly 84% of them seen once. This clonotype was obtained from a middle-aged man with acute or convalescent COVID-19. The specimen was peripheral blood.

Here the CDR3 reads CASSRAGDRGNTIYF. For the CDR3, the DNA is TGTGCCAGCAGTCGCGCTGGGGACAGGGGAAACACCATATATTTT. The rearrangement links TRBV2 to TRBJ1-3, with 8 positions matching TRBD1. The CDR3 totals 15 residues. Germline values: CDR1 SNHLY, CDR2 FYNNEI. With 5 bases clipped from V and 4 bases from J, the junction kept 7 bases outside the gene matches.